This passage covers 27 T cell receptor beta chains from one sample sequenced in a study of vaccination and CD4 T cells after COVID-19. Stated treatment: approximately 9-day PBMC culture with coronavirus spike peptide pools or control peptides (ViraFEST assay). Oncomine TCR Beta short-read sequencing was applied to DNA from cultured CD4+ T cells. TCRdb independently ran MiXCR on the PCR reads; one entry per CDR3 protein. The sample carries 15,000 or so distinct CDR3 sequences, around 60% recorded once. No antigen has been assigned to these receptors. The sample comprised CD4+ T cells from blood, cultured in vitro. These receptors all stem from a human donor who had recovered from COVID-19.

This rearrangement joins TRBV20-1 to TRBJ2-3, with 10 bases lining up with TRBD2. Germline V gene sequence: CDR1 DFQATT, CDR2 SNEGSKA (reference sequence). V lost 6 bases, J lost 6 bases, and 9 bases stayed unmatched. This CDR3 is 14 amino acids long. The CDR3 sequence is CSAGPLAGTDTQYF. The DNA for the CDR3 is TGCAGTGCCGGCCCACTAGCGGGAACTGATACGCAGTATTTT.

The chain recombines TRBV10-3 with TRBJ1-1, with TRBD1 matching over 11 bases. Germline CDR1 reads ENHRY; CDR2 reads SYGVKD. This CDR3 region has 22 residues. Trimming at V came to 1 base and at J to 1 base, leaving 20 bases not matched to a gene. Here the CDR3 reads CAISEYGTGGASSIEENTEAFF. CDR3 DNA: TGTGCCATCAGTGAGTATGGGACAGGGGGAGCTTCATCCATAGAGGAGAACACTGAAGCTTTCTTT.

The V gene is TRBV28, the J gene TRBJ1-2, with unresolved D. Germline-derived CDR1 and CDR2 are MDHEN and SYDVKM. Trimming removed 0 bases from V and 3 bases from J, with 17 bases in between. The CDR3 spans 17 residues. The CDR3 reads CASSLWAGRGPDYGYTF. The DNA for the CDR3 is TGTGCCAGCAGTTTATGGGCCGGACGGGGTCCGGACTATGGCTACACCTTC.

This sequence joins TRBV2 and TRBJ2-5, with 9 nucleotides matching TRBD1. This CDR3 has 15 amino acids. V lost 6 bases and J lost 1; bases outside the gene matches: 6. CDR1 and CDR2 (germline): SNHLY, FYNNEI. CDR3: CASRVGTGRQETQYF. The CDR3 DNA follows: TGTGCCAGCAGGGTCGGGACAGGGCGCCAAGAGACCCAGTACTTC.

V is TRBV7-6 and J is TRBJ2-3; TRBD2 matches 8 bases. The germline CDR1 and CDR2 sequences are SGHVS and FNYEAQ. The length of the CDR3 is 16 residues. V shed 5 bases and J 0 bases; nucleotides not matched to a gene: 7. The CDR3 DNA reads as TGTGCCAGCAGCATCTCTAGCGGGCTGAGCACAGATACGCAGTATTTT. Translation: CASSISSGLSTDTQYF.

J is TRBJ1-4 and V is TRBV20-1; TRBD1 matches 8 bases. Unmatched junction bases numbered 5, after V lost 5 bases and J lost 0 bases. Germline CDR1 reads DFQATT; CDR2 reads SNEGSKA (reference sequence). The CDR3 spans 15 residues. The CDR3 region is CSAGDRRSTNEKLFF. In DNA, the CDR3 is TGCAGTGCTGGGGACAGGAGATCAACTAATGAAAAACTGTTTTTT.

This sequence joins TRBV6-5 and TRBJ1-2; D not certain. Trimming removed 2 bases at V and 1 base at J, with 8 bases between. Germline loops: CDR1 MNHEY, CDR2 SVGAGI. The CDR3 extends over 14 amino acids. The CDR3 DNA is TGTGCCAGCAGTTACAATAGCTTTAACTATGGCTACACCTTC. Its translation is CASSYNSFNYGYTF.

This clonotype was found a few times. The rearrangement uses TRBV19 and TRBJ2-5, with 9 bases aligning to TRBD1. CDR3 length: 15 residues. Trimming cost V 3 bases and J 4 bases; bases outside gene matches: 6. Germline CDR1 and CDR2: LNHDA and SQIVND (reference sequence). DNA of the CDR3: TGTGCCAGTAGTATCTGGACAGGGGACGGAGAGACCCAGTACTTC. Translated: CASSIWTGDGETQYF.

The gene calls are TRBV7-6 and TRBJ2-5, with D perhaps matching TRBD1 or TRBD2 (6 bases each). The CDR3 sequence is 15 residues long. The germline V and J ends were trimmed by 1 base and 4 bases, with 13 bases remaining between them. Germline V lookup: CDR1 SGHVS, CDR2 FNYEAQ. CDR3 in amino acids: CASSLEGGWGETQYF. Here the CDR3 DNA reads TGTGCCAGCAGCTTAGAGGGGGGCTGGGGAGAGACCCAGTACTTC.

The sample holds a few counts of this clonotype. The genes are TRBV6-1 and TRBJ1-1; D may be TRBD1 (6 bases). Between the trimmed V and J ends, which lost 5 bases and 2 bases, there was a span of 18 bases. Germline CDR1 reads MNHNS; CDR2 reads SASEGT. CDR3 length equals 16 residues. CDR3 protein: CASSPLLRGGNTEAFF. The DNA for the CDR3 is TGTGCCAGCAGTCCCCTCCTTCGAGGGGGAAACACTGAAGCTTTCTTT.

This clonotype has just a few counts. V and J are TRBV15 and TRBJ1-2; D might be TRBD1 (6 bases). Germline CDR1 and CDR2: LNHNV and YYDKDF (reference sequence). This CDR3 has 16 residues. V was cut by 2 bases and J by 7 bases, with 20 bases left in between. CDR3 in amino acids: CATSRFTGSRTLGYTF. The DNA of the CDR3 is TGTGCCACCAGCAGATTTACAGGGTCCCGTACCCTTGGCTACACCTTC.

The chain employs TRBV28 and TRBJ1-5; D ambiguous. CDR1 is MDHEN and CDR2 is SYDVKM in the germline V gene. The CDR3 sequence is 15 residues long. Trimming shortened V by 4 bases and J by 2 bases, and 12 bases separated the two germline ends. In nucleotides, the CDR3 is TGTGCCAGCAGTTGGGTGGGTTTGGGCAATCAGCCCCAGCATTTT. Translation gives CASSWVGLGNQPQHF.

This rearrangement joins TRBV5-8 to TRBJ2-3; D is possibly TRBD1 (5 bases). Germline V lookup: CDR1 SGHTS, CDR2 YDEGEE. The CDR3 length is 14 residues. The V and J ends lost 4 bases and 0 bases respectively, with 9 bases between them. CDR3 sequence (DNA): TGTGCCAGCAGCAAACGACAGAGCACAGATACGCAGTATTTT. Translating gives CASSKRQSTDTQYF.

The chain carries TRBV20-1 and TRBJ2-3; the match to TRBD1 covers 9 bases. This CDR3 has 15 residues. The germline CDR1 and CDR2 sequences are DFQATT and SNEGSKA (reference sequence). V gave up 3 bases and J gave up 2 bases; unmatched junction bases: 6. CDR3 DNA: TGCAGTGCTAGCTGGGGGACAGGGTACACAGATACGCAGTATTTT. Its protein product is CSASWGTGYTDTQYF.

This clonotype was counted once. The chain joins TRBV12-3 or TRBV12-4 to TRBJ1-4; TRBD1 aligns across 10 bases. With 10 bases clipped from V and 7 bases from J, the junction kept 9 bases outside the gene matches. The CDR3 spans 14 residues. The CDR3 reads CAIPRDRGVEKLFF. The CDR3 DNA reads as TGTGCCATCCCCCGGGACAGGGGCGTTGAAAAACTGTTTTTT.

The rearrangement links TRBV28 to TRBJ1-1, with D unresolved. Looked up from germline, CDR1 is MDHEN and CDR2 is SYDVKM. With 5 bases removed from V and 1 base from J, the gap between germline ends came to 11 bases. CDR3 length: 14 residues. The CDR3: CASSPSWGNTEAFF. The CDR3 DNA is TGTGCCAGCAGTCCATCATGGGGGAACACTGAAGCTTTCTTT.

V usage is TRBV29-1 and J usage is TRBJ2-3; TRBD1 agrees at 8 bases. Germline V lookup: CDR1 SQVTM, CDR2 ANQGSEA. The CDR3 has 15 amino acids. With 4 bases clipped from V and 3 bases from J, the junction kept 9 bases outside the gene matches. The CDR3 sequence: CSVVRGHRETDTQYF. CDR3 DNA sequence: TGCAGCGTTGTCAGGGGGCACAGAGAAACAGATACGCAGTATTTT.

This clonotype was seen a few times. J is TRBJ1-5 and V is TRBV12-3 or TRBV12-4, with D unclear. The CDR3 is 13 residues long. V was trimmed by 6 bases and J by 5 bases, leaving 11 bases between them. CDR3 in DNA: TGTGCCAGCAGGGTGGCAGGTTATCAGCCCCAGCATTTT. It is translated as CASRVAGYQPQHF.

The sample holds one count of this clonotype. V usage is TRBV27 and J usage is TRBJ2-7; 11 nucleotides line up with TRBD1. The CDR3 extends over 14 amino acids. The germline V gene has CDR1 MNHEY and CDR2 SMNVEV (reference sequence). V lost 6 bases, J lost 7 bases, and 8 bases stayed unmatched. The CDR3 sequence is CASSTGTGGREQYF. Here the CDR3 DNA reads TGTGCCAGCAGCACCGGGACAGGGGGTCGGGAGCAGTACTTC.

The genes are TRBV18 and TRBJ1-5, with TRBD1 as a possible D gene (5 bases). This CDR3 is 15 amino acids long. Looked up from germline, CDR1 is KGHSH and CDR2 is LQKENI. V was trimmed by 6 bases and J by 2 bases, leaving 14 bases between them. The chain's CDR3 is CASSTSGTGNQPQHF. Written as DNA, the CDR3 is TGTGCCAGCTCTACGTCAGGGACGGGCAATCAGCCCCAGCATTTT.

This chain joins TRBV12-3 or TRBV12-4 and TRBJ1-4, with D maybe TRBD1 (6 bases). The length of the CDR3 is 13 residues. V lost 6 bases to trimming and J lost 7 bases, with 12 bases between them. This chain's CDR3 is CASSPLQGEKLFF. DNA of the CDR3: TGTGCCAGCAGCCCCCTACAGGGTGAAAAACTGTTTTTT.

V usage is TRBV15 and J usage is TRBJ2-2, with D perhaps matching TRBD2 (6 bases). Between the trimmed V and J ends, which lost 6 bases and 2 bases, there was a span of 13 bases. From germline, CDR1 is LNHNV and CDR2 YYDKDF (reference sequence). The CDR3 is made up of 15 amino acids. The DNA for the CDR3 is TGTGCCACCAGTGTAATAGCGGTTAACACCGGGGAGCTGTTTTTT. Its protein is CATSVIAVNTGELFF. The entire variable domain, with the rest obtained from reference TRBV15 and TRBJ2-2, is as follows: DAMVIQNPRYQVTQFGKPVTLSCSQTLNHNVMYWYQQKSSQAPKLLFHYYDKDFNNEADTPDNFQSRRPNTSFCFLDIRSPGLGDTAMYLCATSVIAVNTGELFFGEGSRLTVL.

The rearrangement links TRBV10-3 to TRBJ2-7; D might be TRBD1 or TRBD2, each matching 6 bases. The CDR3 extends over 15 amino acids. In germline, CDR1 is ENHRY, CDR2 SYGVKD. The V gene lost 11 bases and the J gene lost 6 bases, with 26 bases spanning the gap. CDR3 DNA: TGTGCCTCCACCCCCGGGACTCTAAGGGGGGTCGAGCAGTACTTC. It specifies CASTPGTLRGVEQYF.

This clonotype was found a few times. The V call is TRBV6-5, the J call TRBJ1-1; no reliable D call. Germline CDR1 is MNHEY and CDR2 is SVGAGI. There are 12 residues in the CDR3. V was pared by 3 bases and J by 2 bases, with 4 bases between. DNA of the CDR3: TGTGCCAGCAGTTATTATAACACTGAAGCTTTCTTT. It translates to CASSYYNTEAFF.

This rearrangement joins TRBV12-3 or TRBV12-4 to TRBJ2-6, with TRBD2 as a possible D gene (6 bases). V lost 1 base and J lost 1, with 14 bases in between. The CDR3 sequence is 18 residues long. The CDR3 region has the DNA TGTGCCAGCAGTTTAGGTAGGAGGGGCCCGTCTGGGGCCAACGTCCTGACTTTC. Amino acid sequence: CASSLGRRGPSGANVLTF.

The chain carries TRBV6-5 and TRBJ1-2; D ambiguous. Trimming cost V 2 bases and J 2 bases, with 6 bases left between them. This CDR3 comprises 13 residues. Germline V gene sequence: CDR1 MNHEY, CDR2 SVGAGI. This chain's CDR3 is CASSYEGNYGYTF. For the CDR3, the DNA is TGTGCCAGCAGTTACGAAGGGAACTATGGCTACACCTTC.

The J gene is TRBJ1-2, the V gene TRBV2; D remains unclear. CDR3 length: 15 amino acids. CDR1 SNHLY and CDR2 FYNNEI come from the germline V gene. Trimming took 4 bases from V and 7 from J, leaving 19 bases between them. The CDR3 coding sequence is TGTGCCAGCAGTGGGGGAGAGCGTAGGGCTGCTGGCTACACCTTC. Amino acids: CASSGGERRAAGYTF.